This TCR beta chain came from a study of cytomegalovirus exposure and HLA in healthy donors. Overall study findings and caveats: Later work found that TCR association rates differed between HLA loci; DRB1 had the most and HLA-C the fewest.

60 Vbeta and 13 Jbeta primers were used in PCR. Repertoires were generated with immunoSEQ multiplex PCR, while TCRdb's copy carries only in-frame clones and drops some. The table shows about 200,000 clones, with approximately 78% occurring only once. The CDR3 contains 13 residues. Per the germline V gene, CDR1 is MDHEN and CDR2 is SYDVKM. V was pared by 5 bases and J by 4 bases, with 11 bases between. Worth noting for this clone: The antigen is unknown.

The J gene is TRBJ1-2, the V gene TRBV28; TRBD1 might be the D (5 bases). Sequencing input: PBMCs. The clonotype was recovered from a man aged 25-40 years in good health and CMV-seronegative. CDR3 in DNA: TGTGCCAGCAGTCCAGGGCTATCCTATGGCTACACCTTC. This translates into CASSPGLSYGYTF.